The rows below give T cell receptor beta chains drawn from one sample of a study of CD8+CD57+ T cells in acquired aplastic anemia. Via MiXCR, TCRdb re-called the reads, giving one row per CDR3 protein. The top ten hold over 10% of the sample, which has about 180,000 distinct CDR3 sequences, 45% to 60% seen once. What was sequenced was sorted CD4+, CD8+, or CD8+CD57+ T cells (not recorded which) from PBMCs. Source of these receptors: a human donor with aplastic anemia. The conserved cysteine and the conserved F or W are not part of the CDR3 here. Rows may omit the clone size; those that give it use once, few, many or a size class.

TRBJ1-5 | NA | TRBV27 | ASSLGGTVNNQPQH
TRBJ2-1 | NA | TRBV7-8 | ASSWGLAGEAKSF
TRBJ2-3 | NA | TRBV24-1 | ATSDLDNWADTQY
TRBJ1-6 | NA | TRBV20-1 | SADRQGSYNSPLH
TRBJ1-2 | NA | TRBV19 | ASSDRQGAYGYT
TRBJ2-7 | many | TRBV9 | ASSSGPTGGSYEQY
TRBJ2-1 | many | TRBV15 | ATSRGNNEQF
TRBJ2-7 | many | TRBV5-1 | ASSQGHLGTYEQY
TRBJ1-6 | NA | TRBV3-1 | ARRQGLRSPLH
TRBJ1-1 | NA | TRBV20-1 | SARGRVNTEAF
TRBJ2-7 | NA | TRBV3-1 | ASSPLLGNEQY
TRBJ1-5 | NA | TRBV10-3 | ATQNLNSNQPQH
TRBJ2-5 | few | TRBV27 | ASSLGPRVLETQY
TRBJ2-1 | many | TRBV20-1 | SAGSQGGPFINEQF
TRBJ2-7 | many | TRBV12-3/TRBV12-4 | ASSLPGQVLKQY
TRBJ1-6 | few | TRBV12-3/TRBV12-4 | ASSLAGDRNSPLH
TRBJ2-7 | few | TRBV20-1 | SVPPADQGNYEQY
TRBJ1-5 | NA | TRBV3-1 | ASSHRGSNQPQH
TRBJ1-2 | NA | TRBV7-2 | ASTPGRTYGYT
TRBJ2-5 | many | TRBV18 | ASSPQTGVETQY
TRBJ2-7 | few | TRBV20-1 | SARGLAGNYEQY
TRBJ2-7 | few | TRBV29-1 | SVEGRTSYEQY
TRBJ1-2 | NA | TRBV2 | ASSEQGTNYGYT
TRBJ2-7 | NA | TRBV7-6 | ASSEGVEQY
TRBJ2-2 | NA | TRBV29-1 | GLAGVNGELF
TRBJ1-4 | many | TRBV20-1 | SARRAGTLSNEKLF
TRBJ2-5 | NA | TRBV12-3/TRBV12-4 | ASSGTSGGVETQY
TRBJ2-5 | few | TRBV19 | ASSIYLPGRRETQY
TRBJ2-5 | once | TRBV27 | ASSRTRGRETQY
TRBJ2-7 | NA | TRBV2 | ASTLAGGTPYEQY
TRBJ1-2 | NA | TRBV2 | ASSEVPRRSD
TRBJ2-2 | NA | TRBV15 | ATSRDTAGTGNTGELL
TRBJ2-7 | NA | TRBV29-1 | SAGGRGSSYEQY
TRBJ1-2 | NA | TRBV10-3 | AITDPGKAEGYT
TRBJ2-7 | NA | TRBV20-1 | SASPSSIGEQY
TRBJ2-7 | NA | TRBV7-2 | ASSLDGGARDEQY
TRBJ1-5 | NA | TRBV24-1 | ATSEGLRLNQPQH
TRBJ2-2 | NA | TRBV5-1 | ASRAITGELF
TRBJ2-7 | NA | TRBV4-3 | ASSQDRSKTYEQY
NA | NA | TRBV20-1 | SARRLSMETQY
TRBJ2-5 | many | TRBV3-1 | ASSQLAETQY